These 23 T cell receptor beta chains originate from one sample sequenced in a study of blood T cell repertoires in COVID-19. Sequenced by immunoSEQ multiplex PCR; TCRdb stores in-frame clones only, minus some. In the table there are 86,000 or so clones, over 90% of which are singletons. Sequencing was carried out using peripheral blood. The receptor set was obtained from a human donor with active COVID-19. The donor label of this sample is uncertain.

V and J are TRBV7-2 and TRBJ2-1; TRBD2 agrees at 7 bases. The CDR3 has 18 amino acids. Germline lookup yields CDR1 SGHTA and CDR2 FQGNSA. The trim removed 5 bases at V and 0 bases at J, leaving 13 bases unmatched. The CDR3 region is CASSPRSSGTTSYNEQFF. The CDR3 bases are TGTGCCAGCAGCCCCAGATCCTCTGGGACTACCTCCTACAATGAGCAGTTCTTC.

The chain combines TRBV9 with TRBJ1-5, with TRBD1 matching 7 bases. Unmatched junction bases numbered 9, after V lost 5 bases and J lost 10 bases. This CDR3 is built from 13 residues. CDR1 SGDLS and CDR2 YYNGEE come from the germline V gene. CDR3 sequence (DNA): TGTGCCAGCAGTCAGGGGGTTGACCAACCCCAGCATTTT. It codes for CASSQGVDQPQHF. The variable domain in full, completed from reference TRBV9 and TRBJ1-5, reads DSGVTQTPKHLITATGQRVTLRCSPRSGDLSVYWYQQSLDQGLQFLIQYYNGEERAKGNILERFSAQQFPDLHSELNLSSLELGDSALYFCASSQGVDQPQHFGDGTRLSIL.

The chain links TRBV5-4 to TRBJ2-7; a possible D gene is TRBD1 (5 bases). Germline CDR1 is SGHNT and CDR2 is YYREEE (reference sequence). The CDR3 spans 14 residues. The ends were cut back, 0 bases at V and 3 bases at J, with 10 bases in the middle. Here the CDR3 DNA reads TGTGCCAGCAGCTTGGCCGGCAGGGACTACGAGCAGTACTTC. Translating it yields CASSLAGRDYEQYF.

This chain connects TRBV15 to TRBJ1-5; D is uncertain. V lost 1 base and J 7 bases, leaving 5 bases between the germline ends. Looked up from germline, CDR1 is LNHNV and CDR2 is YYDKDF (reference sequence). The CDR3 runs to 12 residues. The CDR3: CATSRAGQPQHF. The CDR3 DNA sequence: TGTGCCACCAGCAGAGCTGGCCAGCCCCAGCATTTT.

This CDR3 is CASSEAWGRGGELFF. CDR3 coding DNA: TGTGCCAGCAGTGAAGCCTGGGGGAGGGGCGGGGAGCTGTTTTTT. The J gene is TRBJ2-2, the V gene TRBV6-1, with 7 bases that match TRBD2. V was pared by 0 bases and J by 7 bases, with 5 bases of the junction left unmatched. Germline V gene lookup returns CDR1 MNHNS and CDR2 SASEGT. The CDR3 is 15 amino acids.

The gene calls are TRBV7-9 and TRBJ1-5, with a weak D call TRBD1 (6 bases). The CDR3 covers 15 residues. Trimming left V 1 base short and J 3 bases short, with 10 bases between. Germline V gives CDR1 SEHNR, CDR2 FQNEAQ (reference sequence). DNA for the CDR3: TGTGCCAGCAGCTTAGGGACAGCGCTCAATCAGCCCCAGCATTTT. This translates into CASSLGTALNQPQHF.

The chain has TRBV6-5 and TRBJ1-5, with D perhaps TRBD1 (6 bases). Germline values: CDR1 MNHEY, CDR2 SVGAGI. Trimming shortened V by 4 bases and J by 3 bases, and 16 bases separated the two germline ends. This CDR3 has 16 amino acids. The CDR3 spells CASSFRGRTDNQPQHF. CDR3 sequence (DNA): TGTGCCAGCAGTTTTCGGGGACGGACAGACAATCAGCCCCAGCATTTT.

This clone was picked up one time. The rearrangement uses TRBV15 and TRBJ2-2; 10 bases line up with TRBD1. J was trimmed by 6 bases and V by 4 bases; bases with no gene match: 5. Looked up from germline, CDR1 is LNHNV and CDR2 is YYDKDF (reference sequence). There are 15 residues in the CDR3. CDR3 residues: CATSTRDRGAGELFF. The CDR3 DNA reads TGTGCCACCAGCACCCGGGACAGGGGTGCCGGGGAGCTGTTTTTT. Using reference TRBV15 and TRBJ2-2 for the parts outside the CDR3, the full variable domain is DAMVIQNPRYQVTQFGKPVTLSCSQTLNHNVMYWYQQKSSQAPKLLFHYYDKDFNNEADTPDNFQSRRPNTSFCFLDIRSPGLGDTAMYLCATSTRDRGAGELFFGEGSRLTVL.

The chain combines TRBV18 with TRBJ2-7, with D maybe TRBD1 (5 bases). This CDR3 is 13 amino acids long. Germline V gene data show CDR1 as KGHSH and CDR2 as LQKENI. V lost 6 bases and J 6 bases, leaving 15 bases between the germline ends. The CDR3 here is CASSTEASGEQYF. CDR3 sequence (DNA): TGTGCCAGCTCGACAGAGGCTTCCGGCGAGCAGTACTTC.

This rearrangement joins TRBV11-3 to TRBJ1-1; 7 bases map to TRBD1. J lost 9 bases, V lost 5 bases, and 3 bases had no gene match. Germline CDR1 and CDR2: SGHNT and YENEEA. The CDR3 runs 11 residues. The CDR3 loop is CASSPGGQAFF. Here the CDR3 DNA reads TGTGCCAGCAGCCCAGGGGGACAAGCTTTCTTT.

The chain carries TRBV12-3 or TRBV12-4 and TRBJ2-7, with D possibly TRBD2 on 6 matching bases. Trimming stripped 6 bases from V and 3 bases from J, with 12 bases between. The CDR3 covers 13 residues. CDR3 DNA: TGTGCCAGCAGGGACTGGGGGGACTACGAGCAGTACTTC. Its translation is CASRDWGDYEQYF.

V is TRBV29-1 and J is TRBJ2-3; 10 bases match TRBD2. The CDR3 has 17 residues. Trimming at V came to 2 bases and at J to 4 bases, leaving 12 bases not matched to a gene. The germline gives CDR1 SQVTM, CDR2 ANQGSEA. For the CDR3, the DNA is TGCAGCGTTGAACTCTTAGCGGGAGGAGAGGTGGCAGATACGCAGTATTTT. As protein: CSVELLAGGEVADTQYF.

This chain uses TRBV7-9 with TRBJ2-5; 7 bases align to TRBD1. Germline V gene lookup returns CDR1 SEHNR and CDR2 FQNEAQ (reference sequence). Unmatched junction bases numbered 7, after V lost 5 bases and J lost 4 bases. The CDR3 has 14 amino acids. The CDR3 DNA is TGTGCCAGCAGCCTTACAGGGGTGGTAGAGACCCAGTACTTC. This codes for CASSLTGVVETQYF. The full variable domain, rest sourced from reference TRBV7-9 and TRBJ2-5, is DTGVSQNPRHKITKRGQNVTFRCDPISEHNRLYWYRQTLGQGPEFLTYFQNEAQLEKSRLLSDRFSAERPKGSFSTLEIQRTEQGDSAMYLCASSLTGVVETQYFGPGTRLLVL.

This clone appeared a single time. The chain carries TRBV2 and TRBJ2-1, with 8 bases that match TRBD2. The CDR3 runs 15 residues. Looked up from germline, CDR1 is SNHLY and CDR2 is FYNNEI. J was trimmed by 0 bases and V by 7 bases; bases with no gene match: 5. The CDR3 sequence is CASKNGLASYNEQFF. CDR3 bases: TGTGCCAGCAAAAATGGACTAGCCTCCTACAATGAGCAGTTCTTC.

The chain recombines TRBV11-3 with TRBJ1-2, with TRBD1 matching over 9 bases. From germline, CDR1 is SGHNT and CDR2 YENEEA. The CDR3 totals 15 residues. With 4 bases clipped from V and 4 bases from J, the junction kept 7 bases outside the gene matches. CDR3 protein: CASSSHGQGIYGYTF. The DNA of the CDR3 is TGTGCCAGCAGCTCCCACGGACAGGGGATCTATGGCTACACCTTC.

V is TRBV5-4 and J is TRBJ2-7; TRBD2 matches 13 bases. Germline lookup yields CDR1 SGHNT and CDR2 YYREEE (reference sequence). The length of the CDR3 is 14 residues. Trimming at V came to 6 bases and at J to 2 bases, leaving 2 bases not matched to a gene. The CDR3 region is CASKLAGGTYEQYF. The CDR3 region has the DNA TGTGCCAGCAAACTAGCGGGAGGGACCTACGAGCAGTACTTC.

This clone was found once. The chain uses TRBV20-1 and TRBJ2-3; perhaps TRBD2 as D (5 bases). The CDR3 is 19 amino acids. Trimming stripped 3 bases from V and 1 base from J, with 26 bases between. From germline, CDR1 is DFQATT and CDR2 SNEGSKA (reference sequence). The CDR3 spells CSASVLREVSTYGTDTQYF. CDR3 bases: TGCAGTGCTAGTGTACTCCGGGAAGTTAGTACTTACGGCACAGATACGCAGTATTTT.

The V gene is TRBV5-4, the J gene TRBJ2-1; 10 nucleotides match TRBD2. The trim removed 1 base at V and 7 bases at J, leaving 8 bases unmatched. The CDR3 extends over 16 amino acids. Germline loops: CDR1 SGHNT, CDR2 YYREEE (reference sequence). CDR3 bases: TGTGCCAGCAGCTTGCCAAGGCTAGCGGGAGTGAATGAGCAGTTCTTC. It encodes CASSLPRLAGVNEQFF.

V is TRBV29-1 and J is TRBJ1-1; no clear D gene. V was trimmed by 3 bases and J by 2 bases, leaving 16 bases between them. The germline V gene encodes CDR1 SQVTM and CDR2 ANQGSEA. The CDR3 runs 15 residues. Here the CDR3 reads CSVDEARSPNTEAFF. The CDR3 bases are TGCAGCGTTGATGAGGCGAGAAGCCCAAACACTGAAGCTTTCTTT.

The chain couples TRBV7-9 to TRBJ2-7; TRBD1 is a possible D gene (7 bases). This CDR3 is built from 14 residues. The germline V gene encodes CDR1 SEHNR and CDR2 FQNEAQ (reference sequence). V was pared by 3 bases and J by 2 bases, with 11 bases between. The CDR3 region has the DNA TGTGCCAGCAGCTTTGCGGGACAGACCTACGAGCAGTACTTC. Translated: CASSFAGQTYEQYF.

The genes are TRBV7-9 and TRBJ2-2; 10 bases map to TRBD2. The germline V gene has CDR1 SEHNR and CDR2 FQNEAQ (reference sequence). The CDR3 loop spans 16 amino acids. V trimming: 5 bases; J trimming: 5 bases; junction bases outside the gene matches: 8. The CDR3: CASSPGAGGPTGELFF. The CDR3 nucleotides read TGTGCCAGCAGCCCGGGAGCGGGGGGGCCTACCGGGGAGCTGTTTTTT. The complete variable domain, with remaining parts taken from reference TRBV7-9 and TRBJ2-2, reads DTGVSQNPRHKITKRGQNVTFRCDPISEHNRLYWYRQTLGQGPEFLTYFQNEAQLEKSRLLSDRFSAERPKGSFSTLEIQRTEQGDSAMYLCASSPGAGGPTGELFFGEGSRLTVL.

V and J are TRBV4-2 and TRBJ1-4, with D perhaps TRBD1 (6 bases). Germline CDR1 and CDR2: LGHNA and YNFKEQ. The CDR3 covers 15 residues. Trimming took off 1 base at V and 5 bases at J, with 11 bases between the two ends. CDR3: CASSQADRRNEKLFF. The CDR3 bases are TGTGCCAGCAGCCAAGCGGACAGAAGGAATGAAAAACTGTTTTTT.

This chain connects TRBV19 to TRBJ2-1; 8 bases line up with TRBD1. The CDR3 extends over 13 amino acids. The J segment lost 6 bases and the V segment lost 6 bases, leaving 4 bases of the junction unmatched. Germline V CDR1 and CDR2: LNHDA, SQIVND (reference sequence). CDR3 DNA: TGTGCCAGTAGCCTTGACAGGGGCAATGAGCAGTTCTTC. This sequence encodes CASSLDRGNEQFF.